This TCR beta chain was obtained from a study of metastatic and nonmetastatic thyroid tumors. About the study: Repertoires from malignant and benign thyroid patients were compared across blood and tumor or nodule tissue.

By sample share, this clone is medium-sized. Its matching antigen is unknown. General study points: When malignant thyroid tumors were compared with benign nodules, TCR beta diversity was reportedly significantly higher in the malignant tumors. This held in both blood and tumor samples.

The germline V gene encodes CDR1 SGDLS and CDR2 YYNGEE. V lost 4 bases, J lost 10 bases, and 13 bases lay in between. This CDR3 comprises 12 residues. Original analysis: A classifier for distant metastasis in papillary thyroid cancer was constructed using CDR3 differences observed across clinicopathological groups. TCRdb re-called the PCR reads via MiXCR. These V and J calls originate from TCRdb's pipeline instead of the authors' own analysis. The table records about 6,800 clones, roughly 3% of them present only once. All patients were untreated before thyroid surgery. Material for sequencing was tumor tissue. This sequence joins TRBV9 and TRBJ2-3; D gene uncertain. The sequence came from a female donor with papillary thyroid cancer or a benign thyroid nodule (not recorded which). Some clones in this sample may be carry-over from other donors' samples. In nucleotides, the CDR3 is TGTGCCAGCAGCCCCCGGGCCGTACCGCAGTATTTT. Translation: CASSPRAVPQYF.